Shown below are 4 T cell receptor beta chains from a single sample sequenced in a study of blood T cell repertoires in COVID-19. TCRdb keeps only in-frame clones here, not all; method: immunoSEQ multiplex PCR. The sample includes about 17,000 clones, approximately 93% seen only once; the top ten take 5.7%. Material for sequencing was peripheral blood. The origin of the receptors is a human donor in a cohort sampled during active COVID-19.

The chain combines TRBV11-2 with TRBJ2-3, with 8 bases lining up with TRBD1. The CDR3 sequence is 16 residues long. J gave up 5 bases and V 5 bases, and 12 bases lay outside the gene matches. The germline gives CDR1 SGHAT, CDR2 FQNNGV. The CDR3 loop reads CASSKTQGGSIDTQYF. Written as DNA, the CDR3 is TGTGCCAGCAGCAAGACACAGGGGGGATCGATAGATACGCAGTATTTT.

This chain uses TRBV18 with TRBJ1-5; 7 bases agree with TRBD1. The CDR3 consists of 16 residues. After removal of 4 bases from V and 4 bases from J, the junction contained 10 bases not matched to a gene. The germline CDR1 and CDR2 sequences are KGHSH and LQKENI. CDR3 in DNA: TGTGCCAGCTCACTCCTGGTAGGGACAGAAAATCAGCCCCAGCATTTT. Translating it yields CASSLLVGTENQPQHF.

This CDR3 reads CASSPRTSGHEQFF. In DNA, the CDR3 is TGTGCCAGCAGCCCCCGGACTAGCGGTCATGAGCAGTTCTTC. The rearrangement links TRBV13 to TRBJ2-1; 10 bases align to TRBD2. Trimming cost V 5 bases and J 8 bases; bases outside gene matches: 6. Germline V CDR1 and CDR2: PRHDT, FYEKMQ (reference sequence). The CDR3 is 14 residues long. The whole variable domain, filled in from reference TRBV13 and TRBJ2-1, reads AAGVIQSPRHLIKEKRETATLKCYPIPRHDTVYWYQQGPGQDPQFLISFYEKMQSDKGSIPDRFSAQQFSDYHSELNMSSLELGDSALYFCASSPRTSGHEQFFGPGTRLTVL.

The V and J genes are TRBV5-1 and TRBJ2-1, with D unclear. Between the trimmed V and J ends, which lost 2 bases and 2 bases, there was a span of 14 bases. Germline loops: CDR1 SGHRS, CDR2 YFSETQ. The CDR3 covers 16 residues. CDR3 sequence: CASSLTVPSTYNEQFF. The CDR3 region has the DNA TGCGCCAGCAGCTTAACAGTCCCCTCAACCTACAATGAGCAGTTCTTC. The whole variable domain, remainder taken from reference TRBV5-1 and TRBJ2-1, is KAGVTQTPRYLIKTRGQQVTLSCSPISGHRSVSWYQQTPGQGLQFLFEYFSETQRNKGNFPGRFSGRQFSNSRSEMNVSTLELGDSALYLCASSLTVPSTYNEQFFGPGTRLTVL.